The 23 T cell receptor beta chains in this list originate from one sample, sequenced in a study of T and B cells in COVID-19 patients. Multiplex PCR with BIOMED2 TRB-A/B primer pools amplified TRB rearrangements. Each CDR3 protein gets one entry after TCRdb re-called the multiplex PCR reads with MiXCR. Here the sample spans some 6,000 distinct CDR3 sequences, approximately 26% being singletons. Each TRB amplification used roughly 230-550 ng of genomic DNA from blood. What was sequenced was blood. These receptors all come from a human donor with active COVID-19.

Relative to its sample, this clonotype is medium-sized. V usage is TRBV24-1 and J usage is TRBJ2-3, with D possibly TRBD1 on 5 matching bases. The V and J ends lost 5 bases and 3 bases respectively, with 8 bases between them. The CDR3 length is 13 residues. The germline CDR1 and CDR2 sequences are KGHDR and SFDVKD. The CDR3 loop reads CATSVKGTDTQYF. The CDR3 DNA reads TGTGCCACCAGTGTAAAGGGGACAGATACGCAGTATTTT.

The chain links TRBV12-3 or TRBV12-4 to TRBJ2-1; 11 bases fit TRBD2. The CDR3 has 18 amino acids. With V trimmed by 4 bases and J by 9 bases, 17 bases remained unmatched. CDR3 nucleotides: TGTGCCAGCAGTTCGGGGACTAGCGGATTCTTGGGGCGCTTTGAGCAGTTCTTC. Translating gives CASSSGTSGFLGRFEQFF.

In regard to this clonotype: The junction does not match germline at one end; this may be a read error. The V gene is TRBV5-5, the J gene TRBJ1-5; a weak D match, TRBD1 (5 bases). The germline CDR1 and CDR2 sequences are SGHKS and YYEKEE (reference sequence). This CDR3 is 18 amino acids long. CDR3 DNA: TGCGCCAGCAGCCAGGCATACAGTGGGGGTTATAGCAATCAGCCCCAGCATTTT. It codes for CASSQAYSGGYSNQPQHF.

This chain joins TRBV7-9 and TRBJ2-2; a possible D gene is TRBD2 (5 bases). The germline gives CDR1 SEHNR, CDR2 FQNEAQ (reference sequence). This CDR3 is 15 amino acids long. V was cut by 2 bases and J by 4 bases, with 11 bases left in between. The CDR3 loop is CASSLLAKVTGELFF. CDR3 nucleotide sequence: TGTGCCAGCAGCTTATTAGCGAAGGTCACCGGGGAGCTGTTTTTT.

This clonotype was counted a few times. The J gene is TRBJ2-7, the V gene TRBV20-1, with D tentatively TRBD1 or TRBD2 (6 bases each). Germline assignment: CDR1 DFQATT and CDR2 SNEGSKA (reference sequence). There are 15 residues in the CDR3. Trimming pared 2 bases from V and 3 bases from J, leaving 17 bases between. The CDR3 coding sequence is TGCAGTGCTAGACCCCGGGACATGGGAGGCTACGAGCAGTACTTC. Protein: CSARPRDMGGYEQYF.

This rearrangement joins TRBV29-1 to TRBJ2-1, with 8 bases identical to TRBD2. The V gene's germline CDR1 is SQVTM and CDR2 ANQGSEA. Losses at the gene ends were 4 bases for V and 7 bases for J; bases not matched to a gene: 0. The CDR3 contains 11 residues. The CDR3 spells CSVGLANEQFF. The CDR3 DNA sequence: TGCAGCGTTGGACTAGCGAATGAGCAGTTCTTC.

This clonotype is medium-sized within its sample. V gene TRBV5-4 combines with J gene TRBJ2-7; 13 nucleotides match TRBD2. The CDR3 runs to 15 residues. V dropped 5 bases and J dropped 2; count of bases not matched to a gene: 4. The germline CDR1 and CDR2 sequences are SGHNT and YYREEE (reference sequence). CDR3 amino acids: CASSSGLAGTYEQYF. CDR3 in DNA: TGTGCCAGCAGTTCGGGACTAGCGGGAACCTACGAGCAGTACTTC.

This clonotype was counted a few times. The chain has TRBV5-1 and TRBJ2-1; 9 nucleotides match TRBD2. The V gene end was trimmed by 2 bases and the J gene end by 7 bases; junction bases not matched to a gene: 7. The CDR3 extends over 15 amino acids. The germline V gene has CDR1 SGHRS and CDR2 YFSETQ. CDR3 bases: TGCGCCAGCAGCTTTAGCGGGAGATCAGGAAATGAGCAGTTCTTC. Protein product: CASSFSGRSGNEQFF. Full variable domain (remainder filled in from reference TRBV5-1 and TRBJ2-1): KAGVTQTPRYLIKTRGQQVTLSCSPISGHRSVSWYQQTPGQGLQFLFEYFSETQRNKGNFPGRFSGRQFSNSRSEMNVSTLELGDSALYLCASSFSGRSGNEQFFGPGTRLTVL.

This clonotype was seen a handful of times. The rearrangement links TRBV7-9 to TRBJ1-3; a weak D match, TRBD1 (6 bases). The CDR3 runs to 14 residues. Trimming cost V 6 bases and J 4 bases, with 13 bases left between them. From germline, CDR1 is SEHNR and CDR2 FQNEAQ (reference sequence). The CDR3 region is CASRTQGYGNTIYF. The CDR3 DNA is TGTGCCAGCAGGACTCAGGGGTACGGAAACACCATATATTTT.

This clonotype is medium-sized. This chain connects TRBV6-5 to TRBJ2-3, with TRBD2 identical over 12 bases. CDR3 length equals 18 residues. Germline V gene data show CDR1 as MNHEY and CDR2 as SVGAGI. Trimming cost V 5 bases and J 1 base; bases outside gene matches: 10. Written as DNA, the CDR3 is TGTGCCAGCAGTCTCCGACTAGCGGGAGTGGTCGGCACAGATACGCAGTATTTT. It codes for CASSLRLAGVVGTDTQYF.

The V and J genes are TRBV12-3 or TRBV12-4 and TRBJ1-4; D is uncertain. V was pared by 6 bases and J by 4 bases, with 12 bases between. The CDR3 sequence is 14 residues long. CDR3 sequence reads: CASRPRRDNEKLFF. The CDR3 nucleotides are TGTGCCAGCAGACCACGGAGGGATAATGAAAAACTGTTTTTT.

The V call is TRBV6-2 or TRBV6-3, the J call TRBJ2-7; 10 bases align to TRBD1. Germline CDR1 is MNHEY and CDR2 is SVGEGT. The V gene end was trimmed by 2 bases and the J gene end by 5 bases; junction bases not matched to a gene: 6. The CDR3 consists of 15 residues. The chain's CDR3 is CASSYVPGQGNEQYF. As DNA, the CDR3 is TGTGCCAGCAGTTACGTTCCGGGACAGGGGAACGAGCAGTACTTC.

The chain employs TRBV20-1 and TRBJ2-1; 14 nucleotides match TRBD2. Germline trimming cut 1 base from V and 8 bases from J; bases unmatched to any gene: 4. Germline-derived CDR1 and CDR2 are DFQATT and SNEGSKA (reference sequence). The CDR3 consists of 15 residues. CDR3 protein: CSARGGLAGADEQFF. DNA for the CDR3: TGCAGTGCTAGAGGGGGACTAGCGGGAGCTGATGAGCAGTTCTTC.

In its sample, this clonotype is medium-sized. The gene calls are TRBV19 and TRBJ1-4; D unclear. The ends were cut back, 7 bases at V and 8 bases at J, with 5 bases in the middle. This CDR3 is built from 10 residues. In germline, CDR1 is LNHDA, CDR2 SQIVND (reference sequence). CDR3 DNA: TGTGCCAGTATCGACGAAAAACTGTTTTTT. It translates to CASIDEKLFF.

As concerns this clonotype: One end of the junction fails to match germline, which may point to a read error. CDR3 protein: CVSSLDSLSTDTQYF. The CDR3, as DNA: TGCGTCAGCAGCTTGGATTCTCTGAGCACAGATACGCAGTATTTT. This chain connects TRBV5-6 to TRBJ2-3, with D uncertain. CDR3 size: 15 residues. CDR1 and CDR2 from the germline V gene are SGHDT and YYEEEE.

This clonotype was seen a few times. CDR3 in amino acids: CASSFSTALSYNEQFF. The CDR3 DNA sequence: TGTGCCAGCAGCTTTTCAACGGCCCTTTCCTACAATGAGCAGTTCTTC. The chain carries TRBV7-2 and TRBJ2-1; D unresolved. V shed 3 bases and J shed 1 base, with 13 bases lying between them. The germline gives CDR1 SGHTA, CDR2 FQGNSA. The length of the CDR3 is 16 residues.

J is TRBJ2-2 and V is TRBV9, with TRBD2 identical over 14 bases. Trimming took 3 bases from V and 6 from J; bases not matched to a gene: 7. The CDR3 runs to 17 residues. Germline loops: CDR1 SGDLS, CDR2 YYNGEE. CDR3 DNA: TGTGCCAGCAGCGCCATTGGACTAGCGGGAGGTTCCGGGGAGCTGTTTTTT. This codes for CASSAIGLAGGSGELFF. Looking up the rest from reference TRBV9 and TRBJ2-2 gives the full variable domain: DSGVTQTPKHLITATGQRVTLRCSPRSGDLSVYWYQQSLDQGLQFLIQYYNGEERAKGNILERFSAQQFPDLHSELNLSSLELGDSALYFCASSAIGLAGGSGELFFGEGSRLTVL.

This clonotype is deemed medium-sized (0.01 to 0.1%). The chain recombines TRBV30 with TRBJ1-2; a weak D match, TRBD1 (5 bases). V lost 3 bases and J lost 0, with 11 bases in between. The CDR3 spans 14 residues. The germline CDR1 and CDR2 sequences are GTSNPN and SVGIG (reference sequence). Here the CDR3 reads CAWRRDGANYGYTF. The DNA of the CDR3 is TGTGCCTGGAGGAGGGACGGCGCTAACTATGGCTACACCTTC.

This clonotype rates as medium-sized (0.01 to 0.1%). This rearrangement joins TRBV6-1 to TRBJ1-4; tentatively, D is TRBD1 (5 bases). Looked up from germline, CDR1 is MNHNS and CDR2 is SASEGT. The CDR3 is 14 amino acids. V was pared by 2 bases and J by 8 bases, with 12 bases between. CDR3 amino acids: CASSERGRGEKLFF. The CDR3 DNA follows: TGTGCCAGCAGTGAACGGGGTAGGGGAGAAAAACTGTTTTTT.

The rearrangement links TRBV20-1 to TRBJ2-1, with 10 bases fitting TRBD2. The germline V gene has CDR1 DFQATT and CDR2 SNEGSKA (reference sequence). The length of the CDR3 is 16 residues. The ends lost 5 bases at V and 2 bases at J; junction bases unmatched: 9. The CDR3 coding sequence is TGCAGTGCTGCCCCTGGAGCGGGAGGGCCCTACAATGAGCAGTTCTTC. This encodes CSAAPGAGGPYNEQFF.

This clonotype appeared once. One junction end disagrees with the germline gene, perhaps due to a read error. This chain joins TRBV4-3 and TRBJ1-5, with 9 bases aligning to TRBD1. The CDR3 has 17 amino acids. Per the germline V gene, CDR1 is LGHNA and CDR2 is YSLEER. CDR3 in amino acids: CASSQDRETGGLMPQHF. In nucleotides, the CDR3 is TGCGCCAGCAGTCAAGATCGAGAGACAGGGGGACTAATGCCCCAGCATTTT.

This clonotype is labeled medium-sized (0.01 to 0.1%). The chain is built from TRBV18 and TRBJ1-2; no clear D. Per the germline V gene, CDR1 is KGHSH and CDR2 is LQKENI. Deletions cut 6 bases from V and 0 bases from J, with 8 bases between. CDR3 length: 13 amino acids. The DNA for the CDR3 is TGTGCCAGCTCTGGAGGCACTAACTATGGCTACACCTTC. It yields the protein CASSGGTNYGYTF.

This clonotype has just a few counts. The chain joins TRBV11-2 to TRBJ1-3; D unresolved. Deletions cut 1 base from V and 4 bases from J, with 2 bases between. Per the germline V gene, CDR1 is SGHAT and CDR2 is FQNNGV. The CDR3 length is 12 residues. The CDR3: CASSLAGNTIYF. The CDR3 nucleotides read TGTGCCAGCAGCTTAGCCGGAAACACCATATATTTT.